This T cell receptor beta chain was profiled in a study of tumor T cells in aggressive B-cell lymphoma (dated by TCRdb to about 2017). The library was produced with the immunoSEQ multiplex PCR assay. TCRdb mirrors the immuneACCESS table, restricted to in-frame sequences. Some clones are absent from its copies; in checked studies, under half trace to an unresolved V gene, and the reason for the others is unknown. Here the sample has several thousand clones; roughly 77% occur a single time. 7.4% of the sample belongs to the ten largest clones. To note about this clone: Its antigen remains undetermined. No much larger clone exists at a distance of one base, and base qualities are not known.

The origin of this receptor is an adult with diffuse large B cell lymphoma. The sequenced material came from tumor tissue.

The nucleotide sequence is given as TGTGCCAGCAGCCCGCCGCGAAGCAATCAGCCCCAGCATTTT. It specifies CASSPPRSNQPQHF. This receptor chain uses TRBV6-6 and TRBJ1-5; no D gene call is confident. Its CDR3 holds 14 amino acids, cysteine through phenylalanine. The entry retains the CDR3 DNA only, 42 bases that are in frame from base 1. CDR1 MNHNY and CDR2 SVGAGI are derived from the germline V gene (reference sequence). At the junction V is shortened by 6 bases and J by 1 base, with 10 bases in between.